The 12 T cell receptor beta chains below all came from one sample that was sequenced in a study of blood T cell repertoires in COVID-19. The assay was immunoSEQ multiplex PCR, and TCRdb's table has in-frame clones only and misses some. The table records around 400,000 clones, more than 70% of them present only once. The sequencing sample was made of peripheral blood. Receptors originate from a woman between 25 and 40 years old with COVID-19, enrolled during active disease.

The rearrangement joins TRBV5-1 to TRBJ1-3; the match to TRBD1 covers 11 bases. The junction had 8 bases not matched to a gene; V was cut back by 4 bases and J by 2 bases. This CDR3 has 17 amino acids. The germline gives CDR1 SGHRS, CDR2 YFSETQ. CDR3 amino acids: CASSNPQGQGAGNTIYF. CDR3 bases: TGCGCCAGCAGCAACCCTCAGGGACAGGGGGCTGGAAACACCATATATTTT. Filled out from reference TRBV5-1 and TRBJ1-3, the complete variable domain reads KAGVTQTPRYLIKTRGQQVTLSCSPISGHRSVSWYQQTPGQGLQFLFEYFSETQRNKGNFPGRFSGRQFSNSRSEMNVSTLELGDSALYLCASSNPQGQGAGNTIYFGEGSWLTVV.

The chain links TRBV2 to TRBJ2-7; D is possibly TRBD1 (6 bases). Germline-derived CDR1 and CDR2 are SNHLY and FYNNEI. Deletions cut 1 base from V and 4 bases from J, with 14 bases between. The CDR3 is 15 residues long. The CDR3 sequence is CASSEGVTGRYEQYF. The DNA of the CDR3 is TGTGCCAGCAGTGAAGGCGTTACAGGGCGGTACGAGCAGTACTTC.

This chain links TRBV6-6 with TRBJ1-2; the D is unclear. The V gene lost 8 bases and the J gene lost 7 bases, with 17 bases spanning the gap. The germline V gene has CDR1 MNHNY and CDR2 SVGAGI (reference sequence). There are 13 residues in the CDR3. The DNA for the CDR3 is TGTGCCAGCTCCCCCGCTTTGGGAGGTGGCTACACCTTC. Its protein product is CASSPALGGGYTF.

This chain connects TRBV6-1 to TRBJ2-7, with D unresolved. Trimming left V 3 bases short and J 6 bases short, with 12 bases between. CDR1 is MNHNS and CDR2 is SASEGT in the germline V gene. The CDR3 runs 13 residues. CDR3 residues: CASSDGFFTEQYF. The CDR3 DNA is TGTGCCAGCAGTGATGGCTTCTTCACCGAGCAGTACTTC.

V gene TRBV13 combines with J gene TRBJ2-4; possibly TRBD1 for D (6 bases). CDR1 and CDR2 from the germline V gene are PRHDT and FYEKMQ (reference sequence). The CDR3 spans 15 residues. Trimming took off 5 bases at V and 7 bases at J, with 18 bases between the two ends. CDR3: CASSQGGGRGNIQYF. DNA for the CDR3: TGTGCCAGCAGCCAAGGTGGGGGCCGCGGGAACATTCAGTACTTC.

This chain uses TRBV24-1 with TRBJ2-2; 12 bases match TRBD2. The CDR3 consists of 17 residues. The V segment lost 9 bases and the J segment 7 bases; nucleotides outside the gene matches: 14. Germline V gene data show CDR1 as KGHDR and CDR2 as SFDVKD. The CDR3 here is CATPTLTSGSILGELFF. The CDR3 nucleotides are TGTGCCACCCCCACCTTGACTAGCGGGAGTATCCTCGGGGAGCTGTTTTTT.

This chain joins TRBV6-4 and TRBJ2-1; D perhaps matches TRBD1 (5 bases). The germline CDR1 and CDR2 sequences are MRHNA and SNTAGT. CDR3 length equals 15 residues. Trimming pared 7 bases from V and 5 bases from J, leaving 18 bases between. CDR3 in amino acids: CASKIPGISNNEQFF. CDR3 in DNA: TGTGCCAGCAAGATTCCAGGGATCTCTAACAATGAGCAGTTCTTC.

The chain joins TRBV6-6 to TRBJ1-5; D gene unclear. Deletions cut 8 bases from V and 0 bases from J, with 14 bases between. Germline CDR1 and CDR2: MNHNY and SVGAGI (reference sequence). The CDR3 is 15 amino acids. The DNA of the CDR3 is TGTGCCAGCGCGTGGGGAGACCATAGCAATCAGCCCCAGCATTTT. This codes for CASAWGDHSNQPQHF.

The V call is TRBV11-2, the J call TRBJ1-2; 8 nucleotides match TRBD1. The V gene's germline CDR1 is SGHAT and CDR2 FQNNGV. J was trimmed by 4 bases and V by 4 bases; bases with no gene match: 5. The CDR3 runs to 14 residues. The CDR3: CASSSGTGGYGYTF. The CDR3 coding sequence is TGTGCCAGCAGCTCAGGGACAGGCGGCTATGGCTACACCTTC.

The rearrangement links TRBV4-3 to TRBJ2-3; 11 bases align to TRBD1. CDR1 is LGHNA, CDR2 YSLEER, per germline. V gave up 4 bases and J gave up 4 bases; unmatched junction bases: 7. CDR3 length: 16 residues. CDR3 sequence reads: CASSPMWTGGPDTQYF. The CDR3 coding sequence is TGCGCCAGCAGCCCGATGTGGACAGGGGGCCCAGATACGCAGTATTTT.

This clone occurred once. The V and J genes are TRBV7-3 and TRBJ2-2, with 12 bases fitting TRBD2. Germline loops: CDR1 SGHTA, CDR2 FQGTGA. With V trimmed by 5 bases and J by 2 bases, 9 bases remained unmatched. The CDR3 extends over 18 amino acids. This CDR3 is CASSQTGTSGLNTGELFF. The CDR3, as DNA: TGTGCCAGCAGCCAAACCGGGACTAGCGGGTTAAACACCGGGGAGCTGTTTTTT.

The CDR3 nucleotides read TGTGCCAGCAGCTTAGGACTAGCGGACGGCATTCAGTACTTC. Translating gives CASSLGLADGIQYF. The chain couples TRBV11-2 to TRBJ2-4; 9 bases agree with TRBD2. J was trimmed by 9 bases and V by 1 base; bases with no gene match: 4. This CDR3 is built from 14 residues. Germline V lookup: CDR1 SGHAT, CDR2 FQNNGV.